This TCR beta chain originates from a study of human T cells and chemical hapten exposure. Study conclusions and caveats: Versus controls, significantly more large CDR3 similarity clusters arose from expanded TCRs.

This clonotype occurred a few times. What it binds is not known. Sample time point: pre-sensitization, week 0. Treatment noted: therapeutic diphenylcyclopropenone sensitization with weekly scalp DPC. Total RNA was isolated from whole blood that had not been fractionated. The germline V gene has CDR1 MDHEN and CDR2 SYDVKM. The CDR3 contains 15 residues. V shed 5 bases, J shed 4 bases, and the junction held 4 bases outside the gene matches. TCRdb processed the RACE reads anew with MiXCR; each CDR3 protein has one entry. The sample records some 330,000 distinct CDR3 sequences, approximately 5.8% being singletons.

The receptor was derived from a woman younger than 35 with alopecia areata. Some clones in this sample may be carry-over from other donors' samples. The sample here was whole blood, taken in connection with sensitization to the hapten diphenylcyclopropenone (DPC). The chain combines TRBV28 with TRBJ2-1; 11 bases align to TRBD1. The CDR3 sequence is CASSPDRGLYNEQFF. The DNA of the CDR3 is TGTGCCAGCAGTCCGGACAGGGGGCTTTACAATGAGCAGTTCTTC.